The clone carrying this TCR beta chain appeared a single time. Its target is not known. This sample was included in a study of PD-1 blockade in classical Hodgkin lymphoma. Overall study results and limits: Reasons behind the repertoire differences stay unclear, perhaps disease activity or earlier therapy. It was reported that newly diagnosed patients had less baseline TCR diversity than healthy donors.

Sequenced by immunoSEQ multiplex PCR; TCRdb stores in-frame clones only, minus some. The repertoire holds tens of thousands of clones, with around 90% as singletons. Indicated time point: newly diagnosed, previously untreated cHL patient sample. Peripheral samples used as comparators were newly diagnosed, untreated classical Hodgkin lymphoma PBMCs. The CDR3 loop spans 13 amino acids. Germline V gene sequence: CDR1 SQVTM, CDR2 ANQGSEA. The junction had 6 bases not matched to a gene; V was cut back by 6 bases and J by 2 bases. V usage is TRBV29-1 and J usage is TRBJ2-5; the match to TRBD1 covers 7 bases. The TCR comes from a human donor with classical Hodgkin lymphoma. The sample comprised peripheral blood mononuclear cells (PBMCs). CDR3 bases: TGCAGCGTCCGTGGGACAGTTCAAGAGACCCAGTACTTC. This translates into CSVRGTVQETQYF. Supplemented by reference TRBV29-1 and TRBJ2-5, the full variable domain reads SAVISQKPSRDICQRGTSLTIQCQVDSQVTMMFWYRQQPGQSLTLIATANQGSEATYESGFVIDKFPISRPNLTFSTLTVSNMSPEDSSIYLCSVRGTVQETQYFGPGTRLLVL.